A single sample is the source of the 2 T cell receptor beta chains below, sequenced in a study of Ad26.COV2.S vaccination and SARS-CoV-2 variants. Treatment meaning: around 19 received Ad26.COV2.S at low or high dose, single or two shots; about 5 received placebo; per-sample allocation not given. On day 63 after the first injection, vaccine and placebo recipients gave samples. Libraries were prepared by immunoSEQ multiplex PCR; TCRdb keeps only in-frame clonotypes and omits some of them. Among hundreds of thousands of clones listed, about nine tenths were seen once. Sequenced here: peripheral blood, sampled in a trial of Ad26.COV2.S vaccine versus placebo. The receptors were gathered from a person between 18 and 65 years old who received the Ad26.COV2.S COVID-19 vaccine or a placebo.

The chain employs TRBV28 and TRBJ1-3, with TRBD1 matching over 7 bases. This CDR3 is built from 17 residues. Losses at the gene ends were 5 bases for V and 2 bases for J; bases not matched to a gene: 12. Germline values: CDR1 MDHEN, CDR2 SYDVKM. The CDR3 sequence: CASSLNPQGFPGNTIYF. The DNA of the CDR3 is TGTGCCAGCAGTCTCAACCCACAGGGGTTCCCTGGAAACACCATATATTTT.

This clone was picked up one time. The rearrangement joins TRBV7-8 to TRBJ2-3, with TRBD2 as a possible D gene (6 bases). Per the germline V gene, CDR1 is SGHVS and CDR2 is FQNEAQ. V lost 1 base and J lost 0, with 17 bases in between. The CDR3 covers 18 residues. The CDR3 protein is CASSLDVAVLGSTDTQYF. CDR3 DNA sequence: TGTGCCAGCAGCTTAGATGTAGCGGTTCTAGGGAGCACAGATACGCAGTATTTT.